The 24 T cell receptor beta chains below all came from one sample that was sequenced in a study of T cells in Graves' hyperthyroidism and ophthalmopathy. Authors of the study amplified TCR beta CDR3 regions from RNA transcripts. An initial round of RT-PCR targeting the TCR CDR3 relied on the HTBI primer set. TCRdb reprocessed the multiplex PCR reads via MiXCR and lists one record per CDR3 protein. The sample has nearly 600,000 distinct CDR3 sequences, around 14% seen once. The sequencing sample was made of blood. These receptors originate from a woman younger than 30 with Graves' ophthalmopathy.

A few counts support this clonotype. The CDR3 sequence: CASSPRTGRETEAFF. CDR3 coding DNA: TGTGCCAGCAGCCCCCGGACAGGGAGGGAAACTGAAGCTTTCTTT. The rearrangement joins TRBV11-2 to TRBJ1-1, with 8 nucleotides matching TRBD1. The V gene's germline CDR1 is SGHAT and CDR2 FQNNGV. J lost 5 bases, V lost 5 bases, and 10 bases had no gene match. The CDR3 sequence is 15 residues long.

This clonotype was seen ten or more times. J is TRBJ2-7 and V is TRBV28; D possibly matches TRBD1 or TRBD2 (6 bases each). This CDR3 is 14 amino acids long. The germline CDR1 and CDR2 sequences are MDHEN and SYDVKM. Trimming shortened V by 7 bases and J by 4 bases, and 17 bases separated the two germline ends. CDR3 sequence (DNA): TGTGCCAGCATAGAAGGGGGGAATAGGTACGAGCAGTACTTC. It codes for CASIEGGNRYEQYF. The variable domain in full, with the rest retrieved from reference TRBV28 and TRBJ2-7, is DVKVTQSSRYLVKRTGEKVFLECVQDMDHENMFWYRQDPGLGLRLIYFSYDVKMKEKGDIPEGYSVSREKKERFSLILESASTNQTSMYLCASIEGGNRYEQYFGPGTRLTVT.

This clonotype was found a few times. This chain links TRBV18 with TRBJ1-1; possibly TRBD1 for D (6 bases). The CDR3 is 14 residues long. Germline assignment: CDR1 KGHSH and CDR2 LQKENI. Trimming removed 0 bases at V and 6 bases at J, with 11 bases between. CDR3 nucleotide sequence: TGTGCCAGCTCACCACCTAGTAACAGGGCTGAAGCTTTCTTT. It encodes CASSPPSNRAEAFF.

This clonotype has at least ten counts. This rearrangement joins TRBV7-2 to TRBJ2-3; 10 bases are a match to TRBD2. The V gene's germline CDR1 is SGHTA and CDR2 FQGNSA. The CDR3 totals 20 residues. J lost 4 bases, V lost 4 bases, and 20 bases had no gene match. CDR3 DNA sequence: TGTGCCAGCAGCTACTCCCTGGCCGGGGCTAGCGGGAGTAGGGCAGATACGCAGTATTTT. This sequence encodes CASSYSLAGASGSRADTQYF.

To note about this clonotype: With a much larger clone just one base away, this may be a read error. The rearrangement links TRBV20-1 to TRBJ2-3, with TRBD2 matching 8 bases. CDR1 is DFQATT, CDR2 SNEGSKA, per germline (reference sequence). This CDR3 contains 14 residues. The CDR3 is CNARGTGGADTQYF. The CDR3 nucleotides are TGCAATGCTAGAGGTACGGGAGGGGCCGATACGCAGTATTTT.

This chain links TRBV28 with TRBJ1-3; 11 bases line up with TRBD1. This CDR3 is 17 amino acids long. J gave up 3 bases and V 10 bases, and 14 bases lay outside the gene matches. Germline V lookup: CDR1 MDHEN, CDR2 SYDVKM. CDR3 DNA: TGTGCCATTCCAACCGGGACAGGGGGTATCGTTGGAAACACCATATATTTT. Its protein is CAIPTGTGGIVGNTIYF.

This clonotype occurred many times. The V call is TRBV18, the J call TRBJ2-3; D is possibly TRBD2 (6 bases). The V gene's germline CDR1 is KGHSH and CDR2 LQKENI. The CDR3 runs to 15 residues. V shed 2 bases and J shed 5 bases, with 14 bases lying between them. The CDR3 sequence is CASSPLWGGEDTQYF. The CDR3 DNA sequence: TGTGCCAGCTCACCATTGTGGGGCGGGGAAGATACGCAGTATTTT.

The chain recombines TRBV12-3 or TRBV12-4 with TRBJ2-7, with D tentatively TRBD1 (6 bases). Trimming pared 10 bases from V and 5 bases from J, leaving 12 bases between. CDR3 length: 11 residues. DNA of the CDR3: TGTGCCATTATCCAGGGGAACGAGCAGTACTTC. Amino acids: CAIIQGNEQYF.

The chain links TRBV7-8 to TRBJ2-7; TRBD1 agrees at 7 bases. The CDR3 length is 16 residues. Germline CDR1 reads SGHVS; CDR2 reads FQNEAQ. The J segment lost 1 base and the V segment lost 8 bases, leaving 14 bases of the junction unmatched. This CDR3 is CASSPPRDSGSYEQYF. Here the CDR3 DNA reads TGTGCCAGCTCGCCCCCCCGGGACAGTGGTTCCTACGAGCAGTACTTC.

This clonotype showed up many times. This sequence joins TRBV27 and TRBJ2-5; D call uncertain. V lost 5 bases and J lost 1, with 14 bases in between. CDR1 and CDR2 from the germline V gene are MNHEY and SMNVEV (reference sequence). The CDR3 spans 15 residues. The CDR3 protein is CASSKFTSTQETQYF. DNA of the CDR3: TGTGCCAGCAGTAAGTTTACGTCAACCCAAGAGACCCAGTACTTC.

A few counts support this clonotype. The CDR3 reads CASSYSPGGKTQYF. For the CDR3, the DNA is TGTGCCAGCAGTTACTCTCCGGGGGGAAAGACCCAGTACTTC. The genes are TRBV6-5 and TRBJ2-5, with 7 bases aligning to TRBD2. The junction had 4 bases not matched to a gene; V was cut back by 0 bases and J by 6 bases. Per the germline V gene, CDR1 is MNHEY and CDR2 is SVGAGI. This CDR3 region has 14 residues.

The rearrangement links TRBV5-1 to TRBJ2-2; tentatively, D is TRBD2 (5 bases). Deletions cut 4 bases from V and 4 bases from J, with 17 bases between. The CDR3 is 16 residues long. Per germline, CDR1 SGHRS and CDR2 YFSETQ. This chain's CDR3 is CASSQQALAGTGELFF. Written as DNA, the CDR3 is TGCGCCAGCAGCCAGCAGGCCCTGGCGGGCACCGGGGAGCTGTTTTTT.

As for this clonotype: A read error is possible here, since a much larger clone lies one base away. This CDR3 fails to terminate in the conserved phenylalanine or tryptophan, so it likely reflects a read error. The V call is TRBV5-1, the J call TRBJ2-1; D gene ambiguous. Deletions cut 5 bases from V and 8 bases from J, with 8 bases between. The CDR3 loop spans 11 amino acids. Germline V gene data show CDR1 as SGHRS and CDR2 as YFSETQ. The CDR3 sequence: CASRKGYEQFL. In DNA form, the CDR3 reads TGCGCCAGCAGGAAGGGCTATGAGCAGTTCCTC.

This clonotype was observed a few times. The J gene is TRBJ2-1, the V gene TRBV12-3 or TRBV12-4; D not resolved. V was cut by 3 bases and J by 7 bases, with 10 bases left in between. The CDR3 contains 13 residues. CDR3 residues: CASSFVSLNEQFF. The DNA for the CDR3 is TGTGCCAGCAGTTTTGTTAGTCTGAATGAGCAGTTCTTC.

At least ten counts were recorded for this clonotype. V usage is TRBV28 and J usage is TRBJ1-5; D unresolved. This CDR3 comprises 13 residues. The germline V gene has CDR1 MDHEN and CDR2 SYDVKM. Trimming removed 1 base from V and 4 bases from J, with 5 bases in between. The chain's CDR3 is CASSLSLNQPQHF. The CDR3 DNA sequence: TGTGCCAGCAGTTTATCCCTAAATCAGCCCCAGCATTTT.

The sample holds many counts of this clonotype. The chain employs TRBV6-5 and TRBJ2-3; D gene uncertain. The V gene lost 0 bases and the J gene lost 4 bases, with 8 bases spanning the gap. The CDR3 extends over 14 amino acids. Germline V gene data show CDR1 as MNHEY and CDR2 as SVGAGI. Written as DNA, the CDR3 is TGTGCCAGCAGTTACTCGATACGCGCAGATACGCAGTATTTT. This sequence encodes CASSYSIRADTQYF.

This clonotype has at least ten counts. This chain uses TRBV6-1 with TRBJ2-5; 8 nucleotides match TRBD2. The CDR3 runs to 15 residues. The trim removed 5 bases at V and 5 bases at J, leaving 10 bases unmatched. Germline assignment: CDR1 MNHNS and CDR2 SASEGT. DNA for the CDR3: TGTGCCAGCAGTTGGACGGGAGGGCCGGGGGAGACCCAGTACTTC. Translation gives CASSWTGGPGETQYF.

This clonotype was counted between two and nine times. The gene calls are TRBV4-1 and TRBJ1-3; no reliable D call. V lost 4 bases to trimming and J lost 0 bases, with 10 bases between them. CDR3 length: 15 residues. Per germline, CDR1 MGHRA and CDR2 YSYEKL. CDR3 amino acids: CASSRLDISGNTIYF. CDR3 nucleotides: TGCGCCAGCAGCCGTTTGGATATCTCTGGAAACACCATATATTTT.

For this clonotype: A much larger clone differs by one base, so this may be a read error. The chain is built from TRBV2 and TRBJ1-2; 7 bases line up with TRBD1. Germline CDR1 SNHLY, CDR2 FYNNEI. The ends lost 6 bases at V and 7 bases at J; junction bases unmatched: 20. The CDR3 loop spans 17 amino acids. CDR3 bases: TGTGCCAGCAGCGCCAGGGGAGGGGGCGCGTCAAGGAGTGGCTACACCTTC. Protein product: CASSARGGGASRSGYTF.

This clonotype showed up many times. CDR3 in amino acids: CASSEGEGGYTF. DNA of the CDR3: TGTGCCAGCAGTGAAGGGGAGGGTGGCTACACCTTC. J is TRBJ1-2 and V is TRBV2; no firm D call. The CDR3 contains 12 residues. The ends were cut back, 1 base at V and 7 bases at J, with 7 bases in the middle. CDR1 and CDR2 from the germline V gene are SNHLY and FYNNEI.

The rearrangement uses TRBV4-2 and TRBJ1-5; D is unclear. Germline V gene data show CDR1 as LGHNA and CDR2 as YNFKEQ. The V end was cut by 4 bases, the J end by 6 bases, with 19 bases between. CDR3 length: 16 amino acids. The CDR3 here is CASSPGGSVPPQPQHF. The CDR3 nucleotides read TGTGCCAGCAGCCCCGGCGGCTCAGTTCCCCCTCAGCCCCAGCATTTT.

This clonotype was seen many times. The V call is TRBV20-1, the J call TRBJ1-1; D remains unclear. Germline V CDR1 and CDR2: DFQATT, SNEGSKA (reference sequence). Trimming left V 1 base short and J 0 bases short, with 6 bases between. The CDR3 is 13 amino acids. CDR3 region: CSARGSLNTEAFF. In DNA, the CDR3 is TGCAGTGCTAGAGGCAGCCTGAACACTGAAGCTTTCTTT.

This clonotype was seen at least ten times. The J gene is TRBJ2-3, the V gene TRBV6-1; 7 nucleotides line up with TRBD1. V gave up 6 bases and J gave up 5 bases; unmatched junction bases: 8. CDR3 length: 14 amino acids. Germline V gene data show CDR1 as MNHNS and CDR2 as SASEGT. This chain's CDR3 is CASSPGQARDTQYF. As DNA, the CDR3 is TGTGCCAGCAGCCCAGGACAGGCCAGAGATACGCAGTATTTT.

Many counts were recorded for this clonotype. The chain couples TRBV7-9 to TRBJ1-1, with D unresolved. The CDR3 runs to 14 residues. Trimming stripped 1 base from V and 1 base from J, with 7 bases between. Germline V gene sequence: CDR1 SEHNR, CDR2 FQNEAQ (reference sequence). DNA for the CDR3: TGTGCCAGCAGCTTAGTTCGAACGAACACTGAAGCTTTCTTT. Residues: CASSLVRTNTEAFF. Variable domain in full (rest from reference TRBV7-9 and TRBJ1-1): DTGVSQNPRHKITKRGQNVTFRCDPISEHNRLYWYRQTLGQGPEFLTYFQNEAQLEKSRLLSDRFSAERPKGSFSTLEIQRTEQGDSAMYLCASSLVRTNTEAFFGQGTRLTVV.